This T cell receptor beta chain derives from a study of siplizumab effects on memory and regulatory T cells. Notes on the study in general: Poor capture below about 10^-5 frequency left most alloreactive clones unmapped to unstimulated subsets. Proliferating siplizumab-culture Tregs lacked confirmation of suppressive function. For mappable alloreactive CD4+ clones, the mean Treg-derived fraction was around 66% with siplizumab and roughly 25% in controls.

Germline CDR1 and CDR2: SGHTA and FQGNSA. CDR3 length: 13 amino acids. V was clipped by 2 bases and J by 6 bases, with 8 bases between them. This clone has more than one count but fewer than ten. Its antigen is as yet unknown. Profiling relied on immunoSEQ multiplex PCR, and the TCRdb table lists in-frame clones only, not all of them. The sample records 100,000 or so clones, about nine tenths being singletons. The chain has TRBV7-2 and TRBJ1-5; TRBD1 might be the D (5 bases). The sequenced material came from non-Treg CD4+ T cells sorted from blood. This TCR was sampled from a human donor in good health. CDR3 sequence: CASSLWGTQPQHF. The CDR3 coding sequence is TGTGCCAGCAGCTTATGGGGGACTCAGCCCCAGCATTTT.